The clone carrying this T cell receptor beta chain has only a few counts. The antigen remains unidentified. These data are taken from a study of human T cells and chemical hapten exposure. Study background: Each week of the approximately 24-week study, patients had diphenylcyclopropenone applied to the scalp.

Germline CDR1 and CDR2: SQVTM and ANQGSEA. The CDR3 runs to 13 residues. V trimming: 0 bases; J trimming: 6 bases; junction bases outside the gene matches: 5. Overall study results and limits: Unchanged with DPC sensitization were TCRs above 1 in 1000 frequency.

The time point: patch test 1, 2 weeks after DPC sensitization. Treatment specified: therapeutic diphenylcyclopropenone sensitization with weekly scalp DPC. TCRdb analysed the RACE reads with MiXCR anew, one entry per CDR3 protein. The top ten hold approximately 2% of the sample, which has 75,000 to 100,000 distinct CDR3 sequences, around 12% seen once. The gene calls are TRBV29-1 and TRBJ2-7, with 7 bases lining up with TRBD2. Source: whole blood, taken in connection with sensitization to the hapten diphenylcyclopropenone (DPC). The receptor was isolated from a woman aged 40-49 years with alopecia areata. Some clones in this sample may be carry-over from other donors' samples. CDR3 in DNA: TGCAGCGTTGAAGATCGGGGGGTTGGCGAGCAGTACTTC. Translation: CSVEDRGVGEQYF.